One sample yielded the 18 T cell receptor beta chains listed below, sequenced in a study of post-analysis software for immune sequencing data. Study observations and caveats: Patients carried several TRBV segments more frequently than controls did, and TRBV5-6, TRBV5-1 and TRBV20-1 were among them.

Unique molecular identifiers tagged the TCR beta cDNA libraries. TCRdb fed the PCR reads into MiXCR, producing one record per CDR3 protein. The table has fewer than 600,000 distinct CDR3 sequences, roughly 45% seen once. These receptors' targets are unknown. Sequenced material: blood. The receptors originated from a girl aged 10-17 years with multiple sclerosis.

The CDR3 loop is CSAGGGWVETQYF. The CDR3 DNA is TGCAGCGCCGGGGGGGGCTGGGTAGAGACCCAGTACTTC. The chain joins TRBV29-1 to TRBJ2-5; TRBD2 matches at 8 bases. CDR1 and CDR2 (germline): SQVTM, ANQGSEA. The junction had 8 bases not matched to a gene; V was cut back by 7 bases and J by 4 bases. CDR3 length: 13 residues.

V is TRBV20-1 and J is TRBJ2-3, with TRBD2 identical over 8 bases. The germline CDR1 and CDR2 sequences are DFQATT and SNEGSKA (reference sequence). The CDR3 runs 15 residues. V was clipped by 0 bases and J by 2 bases; unmatched bases: 4. The CDR3: CSAREPGGDTDTQYF. In DNA form, the CDR3 reads TGCAGTGCTAGAGAACCGGGAGGGGACACAGATACGCAGTATTTT.

This clonotype turned up a few times. With a much larger clone just one base away, this may be a read error. The chain joins TRBV20-1 to TRBJ2-7, with 8 bases matching TRBD2. CDR3 length equals 15 residues. The V gene end was trimmed by 0 bases and the J gene end by 6 bases; junction bases not matched to a gene: 10. Germline CDR1 DFQATT, CDR2 SNEGSKA (reference sequence). As DNA, the CDR3 is TGCAGTGCTAGAGATCACCTCTCGGGGGGGGGCGAGCAGTACTTC. Its translation: CSARDHLSGGGEQYF.

This clonotype was counted between two and nine times. The chain recombines TRBV7-8 with TRBJ2-3, with 10 bases lining up with TRBD2. Germline CDR1 and CDR2: SGHVS and FQNEAQ. The CDR3 consists of 17 residues. With V trimmed by 1 base and J by 5 bases, 9 bases remained unmatched. CDR3 region: CASSLEASGSGGDTQYF. CDR3 in DNA: TGTGCCAGCAGCTTAGAGGCTAGCGGGAGCGGTGGAGATACGCAGTATTTT. Full variable domain (missing parts from reference TRBV7-8 and TRBJ2-3): GAGVSQSPRYKVAKRGQDVALRCDPISGHVSLFWYQQALGQGPEFLTYFQNEAQLDKSGLPSDRFFAERPEGSVSTLKIQRTQQEDSAVYLCASSLEASGSGGDTQYFGPGTRLTVL.

This clonotype was detected only a few times. The chain has TRBV29-1 and TRBJ2-5; no clear D. The DNA end is a closer match to TRBJ2-7, so the J assignment may be wrong. Germline loops: CDR1 SQVTM, CDR2 ANQGSEA. This CDR3 spans 11 amino acids. The CDR3 nucleotides read TGCAGCGTTGCGGTACAGTACGAGCAGTACTTC. Its translation is CSVAVQYEQYF.

This clonotype has only a few counts. The chain employs TRBV6-6 and TRBJ2-3; 7 bases agree with TRBD2. This CDR3 region has 15 residues. CDR1 is MNHNY, CDR2 SVGAGI, per germline (reference sequence). The trim removed 6 bases at V and 4 bases at J, leaving 10 bases unmatched. In nucleotides, the CDR3 is TGTGCCAGCAGAATCACTAGCGAGGGCGCAGATACGCAGTATTTT. Residues: CASRITSEGADTQYF.

The rearrangement links TRBV20-1 to TRBJ2-5; D gene unclear. The CDR3 loop spans 11 amino acids. Germline V gene lookup returns CDR1 DFQATT and CDR2 SNEGSKA (reference sequence). The ends were cut back, 1 base at V and 5 bases at J, with 5 bases in the middle. CDR3 nucleotides: TGCAGTGCTAGAGGTTTCGAGACCCAGTACTTC. It encodes CSARGFETQYF.

V is TRBV7-2 and J is TRBJ1-1, with 12 nucleotides matching TRBD1. This CDR3 spans 15 amino acids. V dropped 5 bases and J dropped 7; count of bases not matched to a gene: 8. CDR1 and CDR2 from the germline V gene are SGHTA and FQGNSA. CDR3 nucleotides: TGTGCCAGCAGCACCTGGGACAGGGGGCCTGTTGAAGCTTTCTTT. It is translated as CASSTWDRGPVEAFF.

The chain has TRBV20-1 and TRBJ1-2; TRBD1 might be the D (6 bases). V lost 5 bases and J lost 3, with 13 bases in between. This CDR3 is 13 amino acids long. Germline CDR1 is DFQATT and CDR2 is SNEGSKA (reference sequence). CDR3 nucleotides: TGCAGTGCTCACACCAGGACAGACTATGGCTACACCTTC. It yields the protein CSAHTRTDYGYTF.

The sample holds a few counts of this clonotype. The chain joins TRBV7-9 to TRBJ2-3, with D perhaps given as TRBD1 or TRBD2 (5 bases each). V shed 2 bases and J shed 2 bases, with 17 bases lying between them. The CDR3 contains 17 residues. CDR1 and CDR2 from the germline V gene are SEHNR and FQNEAQ (reference sequence). The CDR3 is CASSLNRVVGDTDTQYF. DNA of the CDR3: TGTGCCAGCAGCTTAAATCGGGTAGTGGGGGACACAGATACGCAGTATTTT.

This clonotype was found once. The chain joins TRBV20-1 to TRBJ2-7, with 9 bases identical to TRBD2. This CDR3 is 13 amino acids long. In germline, CDR1 is DFQATT, CDR2 SNEGSKA (reference sequence). This CDR3 is CRVLAGHAYEQYF. CDR3 sequence (DNA): TGCAGAGTTCTAGCGGGGCACGCCTACGAGCAGTACTTC.

The CDR3 DNA reads as TGCAGTGCTAGAAGGGGGAATCAAGAGACCCAGTACTTC. Its translation is CSARRGNQETQYF. The chain couples TRBV20-1 to TRBJ2-5; a weak D match, TRBD1 (6 bases). The CDR3 loop spans 13 amino acids. CDR1 and CDR2 (germline): DFQATT, SNEGSKA (reference sequence). The V end lost 2 bases, the J end lost 2 bases, and 9 bases lay between the germline ends.

This rearrangement joins TRBV12-3 or TRBV12-4 to TRBJ2-3; 7 nucleotides match TRBD2. J was trimmed by 3 bases and V by 6 bases; bases with no gene match: 9. CDR3 length: 15 residues. The CDR3 here is CASRALAEITDTQYF. Written as DNA, the CDR3 is TGTGCCAGCAGAGCCCTAGCGGAAATTACAGATACGCAGTATTTT.

The gene calls are TRBV27 and TRBJ1-5; D is possibly TRBD1 (5 bases). Trimming removed 0 bases at V and 4 bases at J, with 13 bases between. The CDR3 extends over 16 amino acids. Germline V gene sequence: CDR1 MNHEY, CDR2 SMNVEV (reference sequence). CDR3 nucleotide sequence: TGTGCCAGCAGTTTATCGGGCCAGGGTGGAAATCAGCCCCAGCATTTT. This translates into CASSLSGQGGNQPQHF.

A few counts support this clonotype. The rearrangement joins TRBV7-9 to TRBJ2-7; TRBD2 agrees at 11 bases. Unmatched junction bases numbered 10, after V lost 6 bases and J lost 3 bases. This CDR3 is built from 16 residues. CDR1 SEHNR and CDR2 FQNEAQ come from the germline V gene (reference sequence). The CDR3 DNA is TGTGCCAGCAGTCTTAACCCCGGGACTAGCGGCTACGAGCAGTACTTC. Protein sequence: CASSLNPGTSGYEQYF.

The chain couples TRBV24-1 to TRBJ2-1; D not resolved. The V end lost 4 bases, the J end lost 7 bases, and 13 bases lay between the germline ends. The CDR3 totals 14 residues. Germline values: CDR1 KGHDR, CDR2 SFDVKD. This chain's CDR3 is CATSDGLSRNEQFF. The CDR3 nucleotides read TGTGCCACCAGTGACGGGCTAAGTAGGAATGAGCAGTTCTTC.

The sample holds a few counts of this clonotype. The J gene is TRBJ2-3, the V gene TRBV6-2 or TRBV6-3; the match to TRBD2 covers 11 bases. The V gene end was trimmed by 8 bases and the J gene end by 3 bases; junction bases not matched to a gene: 7. Germline-derived CDR1 and CDR2 are MNHEY and SVGEGT. The CDR3 has 15 amino acids. The CDR3 is CASLLAGGRTDTQYF. DNA of the CDR3: TGTGCCAGCCTCCTAGCGGGAGGAAGGACAGATACGCAGTATTTT.

This clonotype was seen once. At one boundary the junction diverges from the germline segment, which might be a read error. This rearrangement joins TRBV28 to TRBJ2-5, with TRBD2 as a possible D gene (5 bases). Per the germline V gene, CDR1 is MDHEN and CDR2 is SYDVKM. This CDR3 contains 15 residues. The CDR3 bases are TGTGCCAGCAGCCCTGCCGAGGGCGGAAAAGAGGCCCAGTACTTC. Its translation is CASSPAEGGKEAQYF.